These 27 T cell receptor beta chains share one sample of origin, sequenced in a study of shared clonotypes between healthy human individuals. Using immunoSEQ multiplex PCR, the repertoire was profiled, and TCRdb retains in-frame clones only, with some absent. The table records hundreds of thousands of clones, around 81% of them present only once. Sequenced input: PBMCs. The receptors stem from a woman aged 40 to 55 in good health. Some clones in this sample may be carry-over from other donors' samples.

The chain uses TRBV5-1 and TRBJ2-7; maybe TRBD1 (6 bases). Trimming shortened V by 0 bases and J by 3 bases, and 13 bases separated the two germline ends. CDR1 and CDR2 from the germline V gene are SGHRS and YFSETQ. The CDR3 totals 15 residues. Here the CDR3 DNA reads TGCGCCAGCAGCTTGGACAGGGCGGAATTCTACGAGCAGTACTTC. This codes for CASSLDRAEFYEQYF.

CDR3 bases: TGTGCCAGCAGCCCCCTTCGGGGTTTGACCCTCCACTTT. Translated, it gives CASSPLRGLTLHF. This chain joins TRBV7-2 and TRBJ1-6; no clear D gene. Germline V lookup: CDR1 SGHTA, CDR2 FQGNSA. Trimming removed 5 bases at V and 14 bases at J, with 16 bases between. This CDR3 region has 13 residues.

This clone was counted a few times. The chain recombines TRBV7-2 with TRBJ1-4; TRBD1 agrees at 8 bases. The trim removed 5 bases at V and 1 base at J, leaving 3 bases unmatched. The CDR3 is made up of 15 amino acids. Germline V lookup: CDR1 SGHTA, CDR2 FQGNSA. The CDR3 spells CASSLTGVTNEKLFF. The DNA for the CDR3 is TGTGCCAGCAGCCTGACAGGGGTAACTAATGAAAAACTGTTTTTT.

The chain couples TRBV28 to TRBJ2-5; 14 bases match TRBD2. The CDR3 is made up of 16 amino acids. CDR1 and CDR2 (germline): MDHEN, SYDVKM. V lost 6 bases to trimming and J lost 6 bases; unmatched junction nucleotides: 9. The CDR3: CASRSGTSGSRKTQYF. The CDR3 coding sequence is TGTGCCAGCAGGTCCGGGACTAGCGGGAGTAGGAAGACCCAGTACTTC.

This clone occurred many times. The sample contains more than one DNA sequence encoding this CDR3. The chain has TRBV18 and TRBJ1-4; 7 bases line up with TRBD1. The ends lost 3 bases at V and 6 bases at J; junction bases unmatched: 7. The CDR3 runs to 15 residues. CDR1 KGHSH and CDR2 LQKENI come from the germline V gene. DNA for the CDR3: TGTGCCAGCTCACCGCCGACAGGGCTGGATGAAAAACTGTTTTTT. As protein: CASSPPTGLDEKLFF. Full variable domain (rest looked up from reference TRBV18 and TRBJ1-4): NAGVMQNPRHLVRRRGQEARLRCSPMKGHSHVYWYRQLPEEGLKFMVYLQKENIIDESGMPKERFSAEFPKEGPSILRIQQVVRGDSAAYFCASSPPTGLDEKLFFGSGTQLSVL.

This clone came up many times. The rearrangement joins TRBV5-1 to TRBJ2-1; TRBD2 matches 13 bases. V lost 6 bases and J lost 6; bases outside the gene matches: 9. From germline, CDR1 is SGHRS and CDR2 YFSETQ. The CDR3 loop spans 16 amino acids. CDR3 DNA: TGCGCCAGCACTTCAGGGGGACTAGCGGGAACCAATGAGCAGTTCTTC. Encoded protein: CASTSGGLAGTNEQFF.

About this clone itself: In the same sample, other DNA sequences code for this CDR3. V usage is TRBV5-1 and J usage is TRBJ1-4; TRBD1 matches at 7 bases. This CDR3 comprises 16 residues. Germline CDR1 SGHRS, CDR2 YFSETQ. The junction had 2 bases not matched to a gene; V was cut back by 0 bases and J by 0 bases. The CDR3 DNA sequence: TGCGCCAGCAGCTTGGGACAGGGAGCAACTAATGAAAAACTGTTTTTT. It yields the protein CASSLGQGATNEKLFF.

The chain employs TRBV5-1 and TRBJ1-4; 7 positions match TRBD1. After removal of 4 bases from V and 0 bases from J, the junction contained 3 bases not matched to a gene. Germline lookup yields CDR1 SGHRS and CDR2 YFSETQ. The CDR3 is 15 residues long. The CDR3, as DNA: TGCGCCAGCAGCCCGGGACAGCCAACTAATGAAAAACTGTTTTTT. The encoded protein is CASSPGQPTNEKLFF.

This sequence joins TRBV27 and TRBJ2-7; 14 bases are shared with TRBD2. CDR3 size: 14 residues. J gave up 2 bases and V 10 bases, and 4 bases lay outside the gene matches. Germline lookup yields CDR1 MNHEY and CDR2 SMNVEV (reference sequence). CDR3 sequence reads: CATQGLAGAYEQYF. In DNA, the CDR3 is TGTGCCACCCAGGGACTAGCGGGAGCCTACGAGCAGTACTTC.

The chain carries TRBV5-1 and TRBJ2-1, with D hard to call. Trimming left V 3 bases short and J 5 bases short, with 15 bases between. CDR3 size: 15 residues. Germline CDR1 SGHRS, CDR2 YFSETQ. Here the CDR3 reads CASSSGSSTHNEQFF. The CDR3 bases are TGCGCCAGCAGCTCCGGGTCTAGTACTCACAATGAGCAGTTCTTC.

The V call is TRBV7-6, the J call TRBJ2-7; D gene ambiguous. Trimming left V 6 bases short and J 0 bases short, with 15 bases between. The CDR3 loop spans 15 amino acids. Germline V gene data show CDR1 as SGHVS and CDR2 as FNYEAQ. The CDR3 protein is CASSERATSSYEQYF. The CDR3 region has the DNA TGTGCCAGCAGTGAAAGAGCGACAAGCTCCTACGAGCAGTACTTC.

V gene TRBV6-5 combines with J gene TRBJ1-5; D perhaps matches TRBD1 (6 bases). The CDR3 totals 14 residues. V dropped 6 bases and J dropped 3 bases, with 12 bases sitting between them. The V gene's germline CDR1 is MNHEY and CDR2 SVGAGI. CDR3 protein: CASSPDRYNQPQHF. In DNA, the CDR3 is TGTGCCAGCAGCCCGGACAGATACAATCAGCCCCAGCATTTT.

The chain employs TRBV20-1 and TRBJ2-1, with D uncertain. V shed 5 bases and J shed 15 bases, with 17 bases lying between them. The CDR3 contains 11 residues. Germline CDR1 DFQATT, CDR2 SNEGSKA (reference sequence). This CDR3 reads CSALLSESRFF. CDR3 DNA: TGCAGTGCTTTGTTATCGGAGTCTCGGTTCTTC.

The chain joins TRBV19 to TRBJ1-1; tentatively, D is TRBD1 (5 bases). V lost 4 bases and J 3 bases, leaving 12 bases between the germline ends. Germline CDR1 is LNHDA and CDR2 is SQIVND (reference sequence). This CDR3 is 14 amino acids long. CDR3 amino acids: CASSNRDGYTEAFF. The CDR3, as DNA: TGTGCCAGTAGTAACCGGGACGGGTACACTGAAGCTTTCTTT.

As for this clone: Other DNA sequences in the same sample also yield this CDR3. V gene TRBV9 combines with J gene TRBJ2-2; TRBD1 or TRBD2 may be the D gene (6 bases each). The CDR3 extends over 15 amino acids. Germline CDR1 SGDLS, CDR2 YYNGEE. V was trimmed by 0 bases and J by 6 bases, leaving 12 bases between them. In nucleotides, the CDR3 is TGTGCCAGCAGCGTAGGCCCGAGGGGGGCCGGGGAGCTGTTTTTT. Translated: CASSVGPRGAGELFF. The full variable domain, in which reference TRBV9 and TRBJ2-2 provide the parts outside the CDR3, is DSGVTQTPKHLITATGQRVTLRCSPRSGDLSVYWYQQSLDQGLQFLIQYYNGEERAKGNILERFSAQQFPDLHSELNLSSLELGDSALYFCASSVGPRGAGELFFGEGSRLTVL.

This chain connects TRBV28 to TRBJ2-6, with a possible D match to TRBD2 (5 bases). Germline assignment: CDR1 MDHEN and CDR2 SYDVKM. CDR3 size: 18 residues. V lost 5 bases, J lost 0 bases, and 17 bases lay in between. DNA for the CDR3: TGTGCCAGCAGTCCCACCCTCGGGATTAGCTCTGGGGCCAACGTCCTGACTTTC. This translates into CASSPTLGISSGANVLTF.

This clone is deemed medium-sized. Other DNA sequences in the sample encode the same CDR3. This rearrangement joins TRBV15 to TRBJ1-1; no definite D call. CDR1 LNHNV and CDR2 YYDKDF come from the germline V gene (reference sequence). V gave up 4 bases and J gave up 3 bases, with 6 bases separating them. The CDR3 length is 12 residues. This chain's CDR3 is CATSKGYTEAFF. CDR3 DNA sequence: TGTGCCACCAGCAAGGGATACACTGAAGCTTTCTTT.

The rearrangement joins TRBV29-1 to TRBJ2-3, with D possibly matching TRBD2 (6 bases). Trimming left V 1 base short and J 3 bases short, with 20 bases between. This CDR3 contains 17 residues. Per the germline V gene, CDR1 is SQVTM and CDR2 is ANQGSEA. The CDR3 DNA sequence: TGCAGCGTTGAAGCTTCTGTCGGAGGGCCTGGGACAGATACGCAGTATTTT. It yields the protein CSVEASVGGPGTDTQYF.

The V call is TRBV5-6, the J call TRBJ2-6, with 8 bases that match TRBD1. This CDR3 region has 18 residues. Germline values: CDR1 SGHDT, CDR2 YYEEEE. J lost 1 base, V lost 5 bases, and 11 bases had no gene match. The CDR3: CASSFSDRVLSGANVLTF. The CDR3 nucleotides are TGTGCCAGCAGTTTCTCGGACAGGGTATTATCTGGGGCCAACGTCCTGACTTTC.

The chain links TRBV27 to TRBJ1-2; TRBD1 matches at 9 bases. V lost 7 bases to trimming and J lost 8 bases; unmatched junction nucleotides: 14. CDR3 length equals 15 residues. Germline CDR1 is MNHEY and CDR2 is SMNVEV (reference sequence). The CDR3 protein is CASTSYRGRPGGYTF. CDR3 nucleotide sequence: TGTGCCAGCACCTCCTACAGGGGGCGCCCCGGAGGCTACACCTTC.

The V and J genes are TRBV7-6 and TRBJ2-5; 11 bases agree with TRBD1. V gave up 4 bases and J gave up 11 bases; unmatched junction bases: 6. The germline CDR1 and CDR2 sequences are SGHVS and FNYEAQ. This CDR3 has 13 residues. The CDR3 sequence: CASSSGTGGEQYF. The CDR3 DNA reads TGTGCCAGCAGCTCCGGGACAGGGGGTGAGCAGTACTTC.

V usage is TRBV27 and J usage is TRBJ1-5, with TRBD1 as a possible D gene (6 bases). V lost 3 bases, J lost 2 bases, and 14 bases lay in between. Germline-derived CDR1 and CDR2 are MNHEY and SMNVEV (reference sequence). The CDR3 loop spans 16 amino acids. CDR3 in DNA: TGTGCCAGCAGTTTGCATCAGGGGTTGGGCAATCAGCCCCAGCATTTT. Protein: CASSLHQGLGNQPQHF.

A word on this clone: This sequence is one base from a far larger clone and is likely a read error. The rearrangement uses TRBV14 and TRBJ2-7; D not resolved. The V gene's germline CDR1 is SGHDN and CDR2 FVKESK. The CDR3 totals 11 residues. Trimming stripped 6 bases from V and 1 base from J, with 4 bases between. The DNA for the CDR3 is TGTGCCAGCAGTTATTCCTACGAGCAGTACTTC. This codes for CASSYSYEQYF.

This chain joins TRBV7-3 and TRBJ1-1; possible D gene TRBD1, 6 bases. The CDR3 loop spans 18 amino acids. Germline lookup yields CDR1 SGHTA and CDR2 FQGTGA. Trimming removed 1 base from V and 1 base from J, with 19 bases in between. CDR3 region: CASSLRGPGRGSNTEAFF. The CDR3 DNA sequence: TGTGCCAGCAGCTTAAGGGGGCCAGGGAGAGGTTCGAACACTGAAGCTTTCTTT.

The chain uses TRBV5-1 and TRBJ1-4; no reliable D call. CDR1 and CDR2 (germline): SGHRS, YFSETQ. The V and J ends lost 2 bases and 7 bases respectively, with 12 bases between them. The CDR3 runs to 14 residues. CDR3 DNA: TGCGCCAGCAGCTTCGGGGAATCACGTGAAAAACTGTTTTTT. The encoded protein is CASSFGESREKLFF.

This clone was counted once. The chain couples TRBV5-1 to TRBJ1-5; D not certain. This CDR3 comprises 14 residues. V was clipped by 0 bases and J by 7 bases, with 11 bases between them. CDR1 and CDR2 from the germline V gene are SGHRS and YFSETQ. The CDR3, as DNA: TGCGCCAGCAGCTTGGATTCGGAAAGCCAGCCCCAGCATTTT. Encoded protein: CASSLDSESQPQHF.

This clone turned up a few times. The genes are TRBV19 and TRBJ2-7; TRBD2 matches at 8 bases. J lost 3 bases, V lost 4 bases, and 5 bases had no gene match. Germline-derived CDR1 and CDR2 are LNHDA and SQIVND (reference sequence). The CDR3 contains 14 residues. CDR3 sequence reads: CASSKQRESYEQYF. The CDR3 DNA reads TGTGCCAGTAGTAAACAGCGGGAGAGCTACGAGCAGTACTTC. The variable domain in full, completed from reference TRBV19 and TRBJ2-7, reads DGGITQSPKYLFRKEGQNVTLSCEQNLNHDAMYWYRQDPGQGLRLIYYSQIVNDFQKGDIAEGYSVSREKKESFPLTVTSAQKNPTAFYLCASSKQRESYEQYFGPGTRLTVT.